These T cell receptor beta chains were read from a single sample in a study of CD8+CD57+ T cells in acquired aplastic anemia. TCRdb itself ran the reads through MiXCR, one entry per CDR3 protein. The sample includes 150,000 to 200,000 distinct CDR3 sequences, under 55% of them seen just once. Sequencing input: sorted CD4+, CD8+, or CD8+CD57+ T cells (not recorded which) from PBMCs. These TCRs come from a human donor in good health. Both conserved end residues are part of each CDR3. Each record gives: D gene, V gene, J gene, clone size, CDR3 protein, CDR3 DNA. D genes are given only for firm matches. Only some rows state a clone size, as once, few, many or a class for expanded clones.

d_gene: NA
v_gene: TRBV7-2
j_gene: TRBJ2-2
abundance: NA
CDR3aa: CASTTPNTGELFF
CDR3nt: TGTGCCAGCACCACGCCAAACACCGGGGAGCTGTTTTTT

d_gene: TRBD1
v_gene: TRBV2
j_gene: TRBJ2-3
abundance: many
CDR3aa: CASNGQGSDTQYF
CDR3nt: TGTGCCAGCAATGGACAGGGATCAGATACGCAGTATTTT

d_gene: NA
v_gene: TRBV20-1
j_gene: TRBJ2-3
abundance: NA
CDR3aa: CSARDREGPDTQYF
CDR3nt: TGCAGTGCTAGAGATCGAGAAGGACCAGATACGCAGTATTTT

d_gene: NA
v_gene: TRBV10-3
j_gene: TRBJ2-7
abundance: few
CDR3aa: CATGTSVYEQYF
CDR3nt: TGTGCCACCGGGACCTCGGTCTACGAGCAGTACTTC

d_gene: TRBD2
v_gene: TRBV7-9
j_gene: TRBJ2-3
abundance: NA
CDR3aa: CASSFGSGSGTQYF
CDR3nt: TGTGCCAGCAGCTTTGGTAGCGGGAGTGGGACGCAGTATTTT

d_gene: TRBD2
v_gene: TRBV20-1
j_gene: TRBJ2-7
abundance: many
CDR3aa: CSVRDSGSYEQYF
CDR3nt: TGCAGTGTTCGTGATAGCGGGAGCTACGAGCAGTACTTC

d_gene: TRBD2
v_gene: TRBV19
j_gene: TRBJ2-7
abundance: NA
CDR3aa: CASNPGLASYEQYF
CDR3nt: TGTGCCAGTAACCCGGGACTAGCGAGCTACGAGCAGTACTTC

d_gene: TRBD1
v_gene: TRBV19
j_gene: TRBJ1-2
abundance: many
CDR3aa: CASRMGQGAPGYTF
CDR3nt: TGTGCCAGTAGAATGGGACAGGGGGCGCCTGGCTACACCTTC

d_gene: NA
v_gene: TRBV29-1
j_gene: TRBJ2-7
abundance: many
CDR3aa: CSAKTELNYEQYF
CDR3nt: TGCAGCGCTAAGACAGAGTTGAACTACGAGCAGTACTTC

d_gene: NA
v_gene: TRBV28
j_gene: TRBJ1-1
abundance: NA
CDR3aa: CASSLLTEVFF
CDR3nt: TGTGCCAGCAGTTTACTCACTGAAGTTTTCTTT

d_gene: NA
v_gene: TRBV20-1
j_gene: TRBJ2-5
abundance: NA
CDR3aa: CSARDSGAASQETQYF
CDR3nt: TGCAGTGCTAGAGACTCCGGGGCAGCAAGCCAAGAGACCCAGTACTTC

d_gene: NA
v_gene: TRBV29-1
j_gene: TRBJ2-1
abundance: NA
CDR3aa: CSPFPLCSYNEQFF
CDR3nt: TGCAGCCCCTTCCCACTGTGCTCCTACAATGAGCAGTTCTTC

d_gene: NA
v_gene: TRBV19
j_gene: TRBJ1-1
abundance: NA
CDR3aa: CASSLVSYAEAFF
CDR3nt: TGTGCCAGTAGTTTGGTATCTTATGCTGAAGCTTTCTTT

d_gene: TRBD1
v_gene: TRBV19
j_gene: TRBJ2-3
abundance: NA
CDR3aa: CASSIRLSTGGADTQYF
CDR3nt: TGTGCCAGTAGTATTCGACTATCCACAGGGGGTGCAGATACGCAGTATTTT

d_gene: TRBD1
v_gene: TRBV5-4
j_gene: TRBJ1-4
abundance: NA
CDR3aa: CASSKQGLDEKLFF
CDR3nt: TGTGCCAGCAGCAAACAGGGGTTAGATGAAAAACTGTTTTTT

d_gene: NA
v_gene: TRBV10-2
j_gene: TRBJ2-7
abundance: NA
CDR3aa: CASSESWGPYEQYF
CDR3nt: TGCGCCAGCAGTGAGTCCTGGGGACCCTACGAGCAGTACTTC